A single sample is the source of the 7 T cell receptor beta chains below, sequenced in a study of beta chain features in type 1 diabetes. Every bit of the isolated RNA underwent reverse transcription, so sequencing read expressed TCRB transcripts. Only in-frame clones appear in the TCRdb table, and some are missing; sequencing was by immunoSEQ multiplex PCR. The sample consists of 200,000 to 250,000 clones, 9.6% of them appearing once. The sample was naive CD4+ T cells from blood. The receptors come from a woman aged 18-35 years in good health.

The V gene is TRBV19, the J gene TRBJ1-1; D is ambiguous. V gave up 4 bases and J gave up 5 bases, with 14 bases separating them. This CDR3 contains 14 residues. Germline assignment: CDR1 LNHDA and CDR2 SQIVND (reference sequence). CDR3 sequence reads: CASSKVARETEAFF. The CDR3 nucleotides read TGTGCCAGTAGTAAGGTGGCTAGGGAGACTGAAGCTTTCTTT.

This clone was found a few times. The CDR3 reads CASRPGLAGRQGYNEQFF. CDR3 DNA: TGCGCCAGCCGGCCGGGACTAGCGGGGAGGCAGGGCTACAATGAGCAGTTCTTC. V and J are TRBV5-1 and TRBJ2-1; 13 bases line up with TRBD2. Germline values: CDR1 SGHRS, CDR2 YFSETQ. Trimming took 7 bases from V and 3 from J; bases not matched to a gene: 13. This CDR3 comprises 18 residues.

V gene TRBV18 combines with J gene TRBJ1-1, with 8 bases matching TRBD1. CDR3 size: 17 residues. Trimming cost V 3 bases and J 6 bases; bases outside gene matches: 15. Germline CDR1 reads KGHSH; CDR2 reads LQKENI. CDR3 sequence: CASSPLQGGLKDAEAFF. The CDR3 DNA sequence: TGTGCCAGCTCACCGTTACAGGGGGGGCTGAAGGACGCTGAAGCTTTCTTT.

This clone was counted between two and nine times. The CDR3 sequence is CASSEGDSANYGYTF. The DNA for the CDR3 is TGTGCCAGCAGTGAGGGGGACAGCGCTAACTATGGCTACACCTTC. V and J are TRBV6-1 and TRBJ1-2; TRBD1 matches at 7 bases. The germline V gene encodes CDR1 MNHNS and CDR2 SASEGT. V lost 3 bases and J lost 0; bases outside the gene matches: 4. The CDR3 runs 15 residues.

This clone came up a few times. The chain joins TRBV7-3 to TRBJ2-5; a weak D match, TRBD2 (5 bases). The CDR3 runs 14 residues. Looked up from germline, CDR1 is SGHTA and CDR2 is FQGTGA. Trimming pared 0 bases from V and 4 bases from J, leaving 9 bases between. For the CDR3, the DNA is TGTGCCAGCAGCTTAACTGCCAGCGGAGAGACCCAGTACTTC. Residues: CASSLTASGETQYF.

This chain links TRBV13 with TRBJ2-2, with 10 nucleotides matching TRBD2. V was pared by 5 bases and J by 4 bases, with 13 bases of the junction left unmatched. The CDR3 is 18 amino acids. Germline V gives CDR1 PRHDT, CDR2 FYEKMQ (reference sequence). The CDR3 region has the DNA TGTGCCAGCAGCCCCCGGTTTAGCGGGGGGCCGGCCACCGGGGAGCTGTTTTTT. Amino acids: CASSPRFSGGPATGELFF.

The rearrangement uses TRBV9 and TRBJ2-2; D may be TRBD1 (6 bases). Germline CDR1 is SGDLS and CDR2 is YYNGEE. V lost 4 bases, J lost 2 bases, and 18 bases lay in between. The length of the CDR3 is 17 residues. The CDR3, as DNA: TGTGCCAGCAGCCGCATCTCGGGACATAAAAACACCGGGGAGCTGTTTTTT. It specifies CASSRISGHKNTGELFF.